This TCR beta chain emerged from a study of cytomegalovirus exposure and HLA in healthy donors. General observations from the study: In vitro work confirmed that three CMV-associated chains recognize CMV antigens.

The germline V gene encodes CDR1 SGHVS and CDR2 FNYEAQ. The V and J ends lost 4 bases and 0 bases, in that order; junction bases with no gene match: 6. The CDR3 has 17 residues. As for this clone: The target antigen is unknown.

The method was immunoSEQ multiplex PCR; TCRdb's version includes in-frame clones alone and lacks a portion of them. The top ten clones hold 1.4% to 1.5% of a sample with 120,000 or so clones, almost 90% of them seen once. The source of this sequence is a man younger than 40 in good health and CMV-seronegative. The sample consisted of PBMCs. This sequence joins TRBV7-6 and TRBJ2-6; 7 bases line up with TRBD1. In DNA form, the CDR3 reads TGTGCCAGCAGCTCAAAACAGGGGATCTCTGGGGCCAACGTCCTGACTTTC. It specifies CASSSKQGISGANVLTF.